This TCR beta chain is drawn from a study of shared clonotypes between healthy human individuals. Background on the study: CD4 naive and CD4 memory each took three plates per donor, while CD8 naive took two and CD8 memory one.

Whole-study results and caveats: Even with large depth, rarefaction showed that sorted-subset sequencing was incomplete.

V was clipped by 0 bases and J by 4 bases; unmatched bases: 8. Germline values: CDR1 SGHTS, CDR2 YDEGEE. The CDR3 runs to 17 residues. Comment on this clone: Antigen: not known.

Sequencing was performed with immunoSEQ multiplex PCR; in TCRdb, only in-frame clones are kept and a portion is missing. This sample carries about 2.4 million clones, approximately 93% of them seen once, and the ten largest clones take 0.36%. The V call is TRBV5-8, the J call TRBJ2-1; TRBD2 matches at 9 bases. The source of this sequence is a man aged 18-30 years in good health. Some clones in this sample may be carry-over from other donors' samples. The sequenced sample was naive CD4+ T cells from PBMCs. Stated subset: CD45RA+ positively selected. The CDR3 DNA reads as TGTGCCAGCAGCTTGGTGATTTCTAGCGGGAATTACAATGAGCAGTTCTTC. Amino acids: CASSLVISSGNYNEQFF. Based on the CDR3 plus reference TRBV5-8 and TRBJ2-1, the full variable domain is EAGVTQSPTHLIKTRGQQATLRCSPISGHTSVYWYQQALGLGLQFLLWYDEGEERNRGNFPPRFSGRQFPNYSSELNVNALELEDSALYLCASSLVISSGNYNEQFFGPGTRLTVL.